The following is a T cell receptor beta chain sequence with its context. Its matching antigen is unknown. Around 9.6 x 10^4 TCR templates per sample were sequenced. Data came from immunoSEQ multiplex PCR; TCRdb stores just in-frame clones and leaves some out. The data contain approximately 120,000 clones, around 95% of them singletons. The sample belongs to a study of siplizumab effects on memory and regulatory T cells. Study-wide results and caveats: Treatment with siplizumab left mappable alloreactive CD4+ clones averaging approximately 68% Treg-derived, compared with 26.9% in controls. In roughly 75-95% of proliferating CD4+ or CD8+ clones, a naive or memory phenotype could not be assigned.

The CDR3 is 16 amino acids. V lost 1 base and J 4 bases, leaving 16 bases between the germline ends. The germline gives CDR1 SGHTA, CDR2 FQGNSA. This rearrangement joins TRBV7-2 to TRBJ1-1, with a tentative D call TRBD1 (6 bases). The clonotype was recovered from a human donor in good health. Input material: non-Treg CD4+ T cells sorted from blood. The chain's CDR3 is CASSLGVLRGGTEAFF. CDR3 DNA sequence: TGTGCCAGCAGCTTAGGAGTTTTGCGAGGGGGCACTGAAGCTTTCTTT.